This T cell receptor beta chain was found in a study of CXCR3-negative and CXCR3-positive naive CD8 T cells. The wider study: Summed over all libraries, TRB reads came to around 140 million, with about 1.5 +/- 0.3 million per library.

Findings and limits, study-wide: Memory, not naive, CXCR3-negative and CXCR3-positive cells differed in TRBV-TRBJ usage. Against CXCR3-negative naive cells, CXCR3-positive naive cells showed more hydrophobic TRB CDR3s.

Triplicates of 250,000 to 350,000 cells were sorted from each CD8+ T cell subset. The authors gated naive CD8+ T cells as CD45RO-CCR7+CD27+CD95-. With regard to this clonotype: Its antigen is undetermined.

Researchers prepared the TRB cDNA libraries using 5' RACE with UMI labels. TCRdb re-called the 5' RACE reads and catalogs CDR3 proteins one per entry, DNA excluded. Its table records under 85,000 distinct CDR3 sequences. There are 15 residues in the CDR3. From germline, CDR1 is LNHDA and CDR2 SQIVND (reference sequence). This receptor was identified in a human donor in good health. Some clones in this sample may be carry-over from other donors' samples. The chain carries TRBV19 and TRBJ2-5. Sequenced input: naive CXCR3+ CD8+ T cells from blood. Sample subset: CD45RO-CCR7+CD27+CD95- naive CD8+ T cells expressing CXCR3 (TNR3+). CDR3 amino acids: CVSSPIDLMDETQYF.